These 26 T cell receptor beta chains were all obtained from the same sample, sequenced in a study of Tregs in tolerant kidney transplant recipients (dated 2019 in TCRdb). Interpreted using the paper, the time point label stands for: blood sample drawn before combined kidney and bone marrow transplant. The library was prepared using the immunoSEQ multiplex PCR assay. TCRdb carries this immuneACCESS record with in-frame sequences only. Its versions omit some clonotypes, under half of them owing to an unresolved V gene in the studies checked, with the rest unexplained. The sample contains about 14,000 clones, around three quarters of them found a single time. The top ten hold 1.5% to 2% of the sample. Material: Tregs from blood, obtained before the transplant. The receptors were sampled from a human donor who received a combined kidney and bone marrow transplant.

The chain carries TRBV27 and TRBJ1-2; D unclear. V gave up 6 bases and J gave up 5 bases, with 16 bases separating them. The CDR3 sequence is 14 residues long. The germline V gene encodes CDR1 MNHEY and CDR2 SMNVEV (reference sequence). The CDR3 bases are TGTGCCAGCAGGGAACCTAGAGATTTATATGGCTACACCTTC. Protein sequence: CASREPRDLYGYTF.

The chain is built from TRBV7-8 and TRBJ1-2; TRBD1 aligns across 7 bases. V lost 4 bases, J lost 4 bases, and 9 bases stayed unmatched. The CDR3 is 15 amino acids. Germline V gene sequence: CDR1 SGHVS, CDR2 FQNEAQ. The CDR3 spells CASSSPGQTTYGYTF. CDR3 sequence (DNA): TGTGCCAGCAGCTCGCCGGGACAGACAACCTATGGCTACACCTTC.

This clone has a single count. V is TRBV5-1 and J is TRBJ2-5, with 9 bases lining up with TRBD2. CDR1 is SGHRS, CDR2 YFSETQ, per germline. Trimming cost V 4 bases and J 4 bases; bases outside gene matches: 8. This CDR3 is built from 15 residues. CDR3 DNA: TGCGCCAGCAGCGTCAGCGGGGGGCAGGGAGAGACCCAGTACTTC. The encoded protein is CASSVSGGQGETQYF.

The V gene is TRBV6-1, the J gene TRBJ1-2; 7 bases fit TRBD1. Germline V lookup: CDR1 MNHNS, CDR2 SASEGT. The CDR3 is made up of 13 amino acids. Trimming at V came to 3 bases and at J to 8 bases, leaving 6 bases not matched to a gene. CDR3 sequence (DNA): TGTGCCAGCAGTGACCTACAGGGGTACGGCTACACCTTC. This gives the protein CASSDLQGYGYTF.

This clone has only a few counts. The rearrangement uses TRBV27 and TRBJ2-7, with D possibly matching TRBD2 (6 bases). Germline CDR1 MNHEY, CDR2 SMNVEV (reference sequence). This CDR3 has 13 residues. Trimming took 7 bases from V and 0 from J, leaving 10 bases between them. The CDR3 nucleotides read TGTGCCAGCATGGGGGAGGCCTCCTACGAGCAGTACTTC. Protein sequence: CASMGEASYEQYF.

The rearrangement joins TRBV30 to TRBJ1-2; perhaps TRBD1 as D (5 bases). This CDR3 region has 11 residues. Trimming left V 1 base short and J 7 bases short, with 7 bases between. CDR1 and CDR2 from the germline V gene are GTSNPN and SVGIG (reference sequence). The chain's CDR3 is CAWSGGVGYTF. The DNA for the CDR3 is TGTGCCTGGAGTGGGGGGGTTGGCTACACCTTC.

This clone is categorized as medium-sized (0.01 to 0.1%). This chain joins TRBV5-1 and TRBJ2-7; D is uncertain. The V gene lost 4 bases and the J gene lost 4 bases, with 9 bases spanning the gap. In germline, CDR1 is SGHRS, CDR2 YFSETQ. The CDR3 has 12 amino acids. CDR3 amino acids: CASSTNSYEQYF. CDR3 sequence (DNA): TGCGCCAGCAGCACCAACAGTTACGAGCAGTACTTC.

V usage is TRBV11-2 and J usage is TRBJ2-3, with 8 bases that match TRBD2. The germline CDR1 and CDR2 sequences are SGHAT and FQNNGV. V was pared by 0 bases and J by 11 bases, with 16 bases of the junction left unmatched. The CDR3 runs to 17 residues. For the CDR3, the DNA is TGTGCCAGCAGCTTAGATATCAGGAGACCCATAGCGGGGTGGCAGTATTTT. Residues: CASSLDIRRPIAGWQYF. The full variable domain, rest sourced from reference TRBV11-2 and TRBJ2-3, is EAGVAQSPRYKIIEKRQSVAFWCNPISGHATLYWYQQILGQGPKLLIQFQNNGVVDDSQLPKDRFSAERLKGVDSTLKIQPAKLEDSAVYLCASSLDIRRPIAGWQYFGPGTRLTVL.

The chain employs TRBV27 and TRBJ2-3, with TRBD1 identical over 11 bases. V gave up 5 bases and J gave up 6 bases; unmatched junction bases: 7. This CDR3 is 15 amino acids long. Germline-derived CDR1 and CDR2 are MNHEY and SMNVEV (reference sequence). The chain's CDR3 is CASSRGTGGWDTQYF. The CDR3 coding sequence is TGTGCCAGCAGTCGCGGGACAGGGGGTTGGGATACGCAGTATTTT.

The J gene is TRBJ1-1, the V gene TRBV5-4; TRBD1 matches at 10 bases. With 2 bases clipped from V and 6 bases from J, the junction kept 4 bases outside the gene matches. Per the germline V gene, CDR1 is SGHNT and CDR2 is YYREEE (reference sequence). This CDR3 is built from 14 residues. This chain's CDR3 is CASSFWDRGSEAFF. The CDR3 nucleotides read TGTGCCAGCAGCTTTTGGGACAGGGGTTCTGAAGCTTTCTTT. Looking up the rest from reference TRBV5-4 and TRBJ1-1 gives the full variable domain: ETGVTQSPTHLIKTRGQQVTLRCSSQSGHNTVSWYQQALGQGPQFIFQYYREEENGRGNFPPRFSGLQFPNYSSELNVNALELDDSALYLCASSFWDRGSEAFFGQGTRLTVV.

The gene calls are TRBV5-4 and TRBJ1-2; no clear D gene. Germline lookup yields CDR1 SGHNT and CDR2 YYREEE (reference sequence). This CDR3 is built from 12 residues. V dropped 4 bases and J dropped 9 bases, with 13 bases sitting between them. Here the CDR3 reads CASSAGTLSYTF. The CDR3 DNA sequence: TGTGCCAGCAGCGCTGGCACCCTGAGCTACACCTTC.

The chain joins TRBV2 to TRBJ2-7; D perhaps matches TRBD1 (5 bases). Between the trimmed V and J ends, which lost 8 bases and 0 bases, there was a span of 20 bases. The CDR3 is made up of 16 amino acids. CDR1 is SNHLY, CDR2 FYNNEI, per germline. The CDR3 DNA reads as TGTGCCAGCGGACGAGATAGGACACCTTCCTCCTACGAGCAGTACTTC. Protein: CASGRDRTPSSYEQYF.

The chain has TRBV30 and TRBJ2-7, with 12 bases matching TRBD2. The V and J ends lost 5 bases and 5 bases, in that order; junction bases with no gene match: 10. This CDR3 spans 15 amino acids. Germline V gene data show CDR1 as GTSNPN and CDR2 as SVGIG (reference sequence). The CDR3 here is CAWARLAGVIDEQYF. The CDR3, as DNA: TGTGCCTGGGCGAGACTAGCGGGAGTGATCGACGAGCAGTACTTC.

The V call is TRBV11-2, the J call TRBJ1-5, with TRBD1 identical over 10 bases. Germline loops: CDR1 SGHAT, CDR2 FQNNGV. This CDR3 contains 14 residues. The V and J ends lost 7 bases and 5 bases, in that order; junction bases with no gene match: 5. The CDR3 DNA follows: TGTGCCAGCACCGGGACAGGGGTACATCAGCCCCAGCATTTT. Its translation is CASTGTGVHQPQHF.

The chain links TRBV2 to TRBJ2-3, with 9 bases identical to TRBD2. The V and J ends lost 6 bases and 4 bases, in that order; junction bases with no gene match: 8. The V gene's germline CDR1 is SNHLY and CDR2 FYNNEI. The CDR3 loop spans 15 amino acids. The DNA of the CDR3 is TGTGCCAGCAGACTTAGCGGGAGTGCACCAGATACGCAGTATTTT. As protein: CASRLSGSAPDTQYF.

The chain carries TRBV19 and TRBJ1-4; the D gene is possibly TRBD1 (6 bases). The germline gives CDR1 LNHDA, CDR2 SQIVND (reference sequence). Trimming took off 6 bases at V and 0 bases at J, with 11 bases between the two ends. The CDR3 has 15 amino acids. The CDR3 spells CASRDRDTTNEKLFF. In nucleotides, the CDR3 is TGTGCCAGTAGAGACCGGGACACAACTAATGAAAAACTGTTTTTT.

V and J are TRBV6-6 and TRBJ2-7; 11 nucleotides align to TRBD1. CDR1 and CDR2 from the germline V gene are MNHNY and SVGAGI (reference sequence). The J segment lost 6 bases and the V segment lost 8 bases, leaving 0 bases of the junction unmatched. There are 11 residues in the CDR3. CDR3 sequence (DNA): TGTGCCAGCGGGACAGGGGGCGAGCAGTACTTC. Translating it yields CASGTGGEQYF.

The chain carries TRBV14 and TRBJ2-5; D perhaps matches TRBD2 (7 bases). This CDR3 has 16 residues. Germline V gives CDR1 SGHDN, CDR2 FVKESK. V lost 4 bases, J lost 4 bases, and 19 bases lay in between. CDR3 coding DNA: TGTGCCAGCAGCCGATTGAGGGGGGGGACGGGAGAGACCCAGTACTTC. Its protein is CASSRLRGGTGETQYF.

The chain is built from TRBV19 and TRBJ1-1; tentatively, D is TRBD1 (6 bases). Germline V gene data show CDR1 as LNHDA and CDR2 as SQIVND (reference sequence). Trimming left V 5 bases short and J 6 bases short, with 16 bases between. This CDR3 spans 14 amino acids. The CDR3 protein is CASSWDMLFPEAFF. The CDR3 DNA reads TGTGCCAGTAGTTGGGACATGTTATTTCCTGAAGCTTTCTTT. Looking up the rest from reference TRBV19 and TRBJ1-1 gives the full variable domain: DGGITQSPKYLFRKEGQNVTLSCEQNLNHDAMYWYRQDPGQGLRLIYYSQIVNDFQKGDIAEGYSVSREKKESFPLTVTSAQKNPTAFYLCASSWDMLFPEAFFGQGTRLTVV.

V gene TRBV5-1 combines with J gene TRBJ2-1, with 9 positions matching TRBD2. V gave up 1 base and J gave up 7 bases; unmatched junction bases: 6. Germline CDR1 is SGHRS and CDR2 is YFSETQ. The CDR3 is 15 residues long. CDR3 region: CASSLSPSGANEQFF. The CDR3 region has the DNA TGCGCCAGCAGCTTGTCGCCTAGCGGGGCGAATGAGCAGTTCTTC.

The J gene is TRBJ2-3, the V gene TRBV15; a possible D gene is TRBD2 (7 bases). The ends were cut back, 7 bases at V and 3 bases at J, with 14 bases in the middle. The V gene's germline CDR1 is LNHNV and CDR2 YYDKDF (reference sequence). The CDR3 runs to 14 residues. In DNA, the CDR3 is TGTGCCACCAAACGGGGGGCCGATACAGATACGCAGTATTTT. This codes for CATKRGADTDTQYF.

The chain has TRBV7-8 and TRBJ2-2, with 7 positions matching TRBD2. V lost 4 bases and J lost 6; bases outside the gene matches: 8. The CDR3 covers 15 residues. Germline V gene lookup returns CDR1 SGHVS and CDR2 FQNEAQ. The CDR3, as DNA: TGTGCCAGCAGCTATGAACAGCGGGGTTCCGGGGAGCTGTTTTTT. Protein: CASSYEQRGSGELFF.

CDR3 loop: CASSFGGSGRPQETQYF. For the CDR3, the DNA is TGTGCCAGCAGCTTCGGGGGTAGCGGGAGGCCCCAGGAGACCCAGTACTTC. This chain links TRBV5-4 with TRBJ2-5, with 10 bases fitting TRBD2. J lost 5 bases, V lost 2 bases, and 12 bases had no gene match. This CDR3 is 17 amino acids long. Germline CDR1 SGHNT, CDR2 YYREEE (reference sequence).

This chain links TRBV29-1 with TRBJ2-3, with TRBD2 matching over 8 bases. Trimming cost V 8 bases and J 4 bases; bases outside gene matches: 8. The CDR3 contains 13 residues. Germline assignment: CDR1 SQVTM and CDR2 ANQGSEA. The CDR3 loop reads CSSGGQNADTQYF. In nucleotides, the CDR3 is TGCAGCTCGGGAGGGCAAAATGCAGATACGCAGTATTTT.

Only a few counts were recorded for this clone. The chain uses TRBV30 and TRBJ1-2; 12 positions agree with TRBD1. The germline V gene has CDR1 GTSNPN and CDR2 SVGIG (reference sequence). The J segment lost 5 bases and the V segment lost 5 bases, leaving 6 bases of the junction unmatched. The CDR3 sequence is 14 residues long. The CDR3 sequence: CAWWGQGAEYGYTF. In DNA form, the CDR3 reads TGTGCCTGGTGGGGACAGGGGGCAGAGTATGGCTACACCTTC.

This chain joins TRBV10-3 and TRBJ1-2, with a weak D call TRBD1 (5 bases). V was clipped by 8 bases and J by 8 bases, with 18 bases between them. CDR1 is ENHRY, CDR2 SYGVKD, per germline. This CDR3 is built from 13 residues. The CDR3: CAIAGTPGGGYTF. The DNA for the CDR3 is TGTGCCATCGCTGGGACGCCGGGAGGCGGCTACACCTTC.